The clone carrying this T cell receptor (beta chain) appeared a few times. The data belong to a study of blood T cell repertoires in COVID-19. Study overall: From the United States, Italy and Spain came samples of acute and convalescent COVID-19. Sources were T cells, B-cell-depleted T cells, or PBMCs; the material itself was cDNA or gDNA.

In the original workflow: Amplification with reference gene primers provided the estimates of nucleated cell counts. TCRdb's copy holds only in-frame clones and misses some; the assay was immunoSEQ multiplex PCR. Clone size and V and J calls were adopted from that table, with D and trimming inferred from the DNA. The sample shows approximately 100,000 clones, about two thirds of them seen only once. This CDR3 is 18 amino acids long. The ends were cut back, 5 bases at V and 0 bases at J, with 19 bases in the middle. Germline values: CDR1 SEHNR, CDR2 FQNEAQ (reference sequence). The material sequenced was peripheral blood. This sequence originates from a human donor with acute or convalescent COVID-19. The donor label of this sample is uncertain. The V and J genes are TRBV7-9 and TRBJ2-2; TRBD2 is a possible D gene (6 bases). For the CDR3, the DNA is TGTGCCAGCAGCCCCCCCCTCCGGGGGAACGCGAACACCGGGGAGCTGTTTTTT. Its protein is CASSPPLRGNANTGELFF.